The source of this T cell receptor beta chain is a study of OX40 agonist ivuxolimab in advanced cancers. The overall study: Participants averaged approximately 60 years of age (range about 23 to 80) and were less than 85% male. Three individuals attained partial responses, comprising one hepatocellular carcinoma case and two cutaneous melanoma cases.

The assay was immunoSEQ multiplex PCR, and TCRdb's table has in-frame clones only and misses some. The sample lists around 62,000 clones; around 84% were seen once. Patients had blood sampled at baseline and again on cycle 4 day 1 and cycle 7 day 1. V was cut by 3 bases and J by 6 bases, with 10 bases left in between. This CDR3 has 13 residues. The germline V gene encodes CDR1 KGHSH and CDR2 LQKENI. Sequenced material: CD4+ or CD8+ T cells sorted from blood, taken in a trial of the OX40 agonist ivuxolimab. The chain recombines TRBV18 with TRBJ2-3; D could derive from TRBD1 or TRBD2 (6 bases each). This receptor was obtained from an adult with an advanced solid tumor such as melanoma, head and neck, liver or kidney cancer. The CDR3 DNA is TGTGCCAGCTCACCGGAGGGGGGTGATACGCAGTATTTT. As protein: CASSPEGGDTQYF.